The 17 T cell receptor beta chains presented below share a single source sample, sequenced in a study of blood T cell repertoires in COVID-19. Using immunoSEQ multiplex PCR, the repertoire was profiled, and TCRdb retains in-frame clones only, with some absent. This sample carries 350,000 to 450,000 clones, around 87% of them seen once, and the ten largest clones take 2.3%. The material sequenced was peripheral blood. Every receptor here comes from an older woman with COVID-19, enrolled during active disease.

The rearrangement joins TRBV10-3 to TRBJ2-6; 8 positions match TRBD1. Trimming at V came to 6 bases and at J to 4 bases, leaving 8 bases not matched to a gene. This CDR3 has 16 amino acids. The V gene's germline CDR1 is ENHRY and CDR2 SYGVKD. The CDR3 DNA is TGTGCCATCAGGGAGGACAGGGCGTCCGGGGCCAACGTCCTGACTTTC. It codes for CAIREDRASGANVLTF.

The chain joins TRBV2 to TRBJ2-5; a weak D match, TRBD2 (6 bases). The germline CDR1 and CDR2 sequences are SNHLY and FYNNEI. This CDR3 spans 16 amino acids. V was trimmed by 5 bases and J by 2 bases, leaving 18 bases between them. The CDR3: CASSRPPGLKQETQYF. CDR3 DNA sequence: TGTGCCAGCAGTCGACCACCGGGACTCAAGCAAGAGACCCAGTACTTC.

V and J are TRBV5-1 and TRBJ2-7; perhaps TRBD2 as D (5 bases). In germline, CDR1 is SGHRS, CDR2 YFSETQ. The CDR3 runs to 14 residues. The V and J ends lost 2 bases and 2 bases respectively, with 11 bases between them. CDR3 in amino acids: CASSFQVGAYEQYF. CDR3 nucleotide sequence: TGCGCCAGCAGCTTCCAGGTGGGAGCCTACGAGCAGTACTTC.

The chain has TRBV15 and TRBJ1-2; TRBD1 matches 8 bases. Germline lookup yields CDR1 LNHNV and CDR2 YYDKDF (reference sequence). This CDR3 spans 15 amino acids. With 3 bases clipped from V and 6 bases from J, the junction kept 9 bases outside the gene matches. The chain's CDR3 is CATSRYQGAMDGYTF. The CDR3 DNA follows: TGTGCCACCAGCAGGTACCAGGGGGCTATGGATGGCTACACCTTC.

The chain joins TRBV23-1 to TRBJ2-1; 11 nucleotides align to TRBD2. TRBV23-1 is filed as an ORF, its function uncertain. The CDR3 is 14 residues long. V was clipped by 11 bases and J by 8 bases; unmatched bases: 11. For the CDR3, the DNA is TGCGCCTATCTTAGCGGGGGGGCCTTGGATGAGCAGTTCTTC. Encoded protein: CAYLSGGALDEQFF.

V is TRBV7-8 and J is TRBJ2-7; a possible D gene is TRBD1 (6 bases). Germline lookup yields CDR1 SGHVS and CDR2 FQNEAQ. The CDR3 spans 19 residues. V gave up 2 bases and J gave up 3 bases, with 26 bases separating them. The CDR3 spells CASSLRARQGRLGVYEQYF. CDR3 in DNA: TGTGCCAGCAGCTTACGGGCTCGGCAGGGGCGCCTCGGGGTCTACGAGCAGTACTTC. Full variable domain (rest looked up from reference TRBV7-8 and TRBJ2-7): GAGVSQSPRYKVAKRGQDVALRCDPISGHVSLFWYQQALGQGPEFLTYFQNEAQLDKSGLPSDRFFAERPEGSVSTLKIQRTQQEDSAVYLCASSLRARQGRLGVYEQYFGPGTRLTVT.

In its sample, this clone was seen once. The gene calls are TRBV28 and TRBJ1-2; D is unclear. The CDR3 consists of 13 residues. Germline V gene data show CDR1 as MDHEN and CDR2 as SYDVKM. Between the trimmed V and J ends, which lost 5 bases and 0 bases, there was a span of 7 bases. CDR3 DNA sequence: TGTGCCAGCAGTCCGGGAGCTAACTATGGCTACACCTTC. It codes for CASSPGANYGYTF.

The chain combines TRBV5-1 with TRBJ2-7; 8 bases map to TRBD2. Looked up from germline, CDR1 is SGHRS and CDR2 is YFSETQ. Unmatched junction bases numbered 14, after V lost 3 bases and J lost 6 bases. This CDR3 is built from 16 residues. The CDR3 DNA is TGCGCCAGCAGCTGGACTGCGGGGGGCCTTTACGGCGAGCAGTACTTC. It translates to CASSWTAGGLYGEQYF.

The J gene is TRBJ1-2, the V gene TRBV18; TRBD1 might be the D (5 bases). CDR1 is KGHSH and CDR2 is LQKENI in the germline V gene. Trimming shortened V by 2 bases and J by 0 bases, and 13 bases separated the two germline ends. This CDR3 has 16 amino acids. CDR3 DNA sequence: TGTGCCAGCTCACCAGGAAAATTAGGGGCTAACTATGGCTACACCTTC. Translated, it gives CASSPGKLGANYGYTF.

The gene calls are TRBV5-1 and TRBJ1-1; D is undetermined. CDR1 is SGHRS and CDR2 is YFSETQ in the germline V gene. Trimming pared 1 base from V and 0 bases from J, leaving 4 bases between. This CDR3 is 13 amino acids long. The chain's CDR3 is CASSLLMNTEAFF. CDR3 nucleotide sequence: TGCGCCAGCAGCTTGTTAATGAACACTGAAGCTTTCTTT. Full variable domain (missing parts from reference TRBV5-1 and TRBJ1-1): KAGVTQTPRYLIKTRGQQVTLSCSPISGHRSVSWYQQTPGQGLQFLFEYFSETQRNKGNFPGRFSGRQFSNSRSEMNVSTLELGDSALYLCASSLLMNTEAFFGQGTRLTVV.

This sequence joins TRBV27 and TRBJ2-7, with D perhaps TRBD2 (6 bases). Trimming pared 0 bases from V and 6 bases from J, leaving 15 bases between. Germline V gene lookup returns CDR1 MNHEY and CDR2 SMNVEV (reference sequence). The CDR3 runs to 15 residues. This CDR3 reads CASSLSGRVGGEQYF. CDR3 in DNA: TGTGCCAGCAGTTTATCTGGAAGGGTGGGAGGCGAGCAGTACTTC.

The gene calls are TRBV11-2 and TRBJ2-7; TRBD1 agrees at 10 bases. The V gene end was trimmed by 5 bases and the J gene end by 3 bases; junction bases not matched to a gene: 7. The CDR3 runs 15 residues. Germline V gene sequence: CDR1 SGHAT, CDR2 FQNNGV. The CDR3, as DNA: TGTGCCAGCAGCCTGGGCGGGACAGGGGTCTACGAGCAGTACTTC. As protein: CASSLGGTGVYEQYF.

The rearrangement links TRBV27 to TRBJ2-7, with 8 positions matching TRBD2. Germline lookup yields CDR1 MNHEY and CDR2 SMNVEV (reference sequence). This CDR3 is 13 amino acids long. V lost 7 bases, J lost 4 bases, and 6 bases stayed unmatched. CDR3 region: CASTRGGTYEQYF. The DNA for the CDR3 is TGTGCCAGCACCCGGGGGGGCACGTACGAGCAGTACTTC.

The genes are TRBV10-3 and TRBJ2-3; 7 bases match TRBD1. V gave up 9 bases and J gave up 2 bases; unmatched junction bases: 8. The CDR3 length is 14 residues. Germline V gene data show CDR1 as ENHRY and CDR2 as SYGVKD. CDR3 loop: CAMSEGGPTDTQYF. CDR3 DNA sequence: TGTGCCATGTCCGAAGGGGGCCCCACAGATACGCAGTATTTT.

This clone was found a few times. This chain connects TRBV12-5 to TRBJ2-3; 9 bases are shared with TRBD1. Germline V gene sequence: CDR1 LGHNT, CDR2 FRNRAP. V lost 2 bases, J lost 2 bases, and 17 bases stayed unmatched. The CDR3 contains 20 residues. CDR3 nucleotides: TGTGCTAGTGGTTTGAATCCGGGACAGGGTACCCACCCCACCACAGATACGCAGTATTTT. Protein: CASGLNPGQGTHPTTDTQYF.

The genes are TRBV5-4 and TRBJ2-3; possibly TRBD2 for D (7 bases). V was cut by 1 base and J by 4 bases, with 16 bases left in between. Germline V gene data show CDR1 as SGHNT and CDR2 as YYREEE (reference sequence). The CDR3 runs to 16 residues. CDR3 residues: CASSLPPGGGSDTQYF. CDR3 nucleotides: TGTGCCAGCAGCTTGCCGCCGGGGGGCGGGTCAGATACGCAGTATTTT. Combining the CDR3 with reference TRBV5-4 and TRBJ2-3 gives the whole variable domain ETGVTQSPTHLIKTRGQQVTLRCSSQSGHNTVSWYQQALGQGPQFIFQYYREEENGRGNFPPRFSGLQFPNYSSELNVNALELDDSALYLCASSLPPGGGSDTQYFGPGTRLTVL.

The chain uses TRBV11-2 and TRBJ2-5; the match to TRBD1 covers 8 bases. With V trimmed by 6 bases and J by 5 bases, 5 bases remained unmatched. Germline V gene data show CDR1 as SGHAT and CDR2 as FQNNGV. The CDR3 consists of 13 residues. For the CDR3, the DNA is TGTGCCAGCAGGGGCCCAGGGGGCGAGACCCAGTACTTC. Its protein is CASRGPGGETQYF.